The 20 T cell receptor beta chains listed next were all sequenced from one sample in a study of cytomegalovirus exposure and HLA in healthy donors. 13 Jbeta primers and 60 Vbeta primers were used for the PCR. Repertoires were generated with immunoSEQ multiplex PCR, while TCRdb's copy carries only in-frame clones and drops some. Here the sample spans around 170,000 clones, 81% being singletons. The sample was PBMCs. The receptor set was obtained from a man aged 50 to 59 in good health and CMV-seronegative.

As to this clone: Mismatch with germline at one junction end may stem from a read error. The chain has TRBV28 and TRBJ1-1, with 7 bases aligning to TRBD1. Looked up from germline, CDR1 is MDHEN and CDR2 is SYDVKM. This CDR3 is 11 amino acids long. CDR3 residues: CASGPGTVELF. Written as DNA, the CDR3 is TGTGCCAGCGGCCCCGGGACAGTTGAACTCTTT. Full variable domain (outside the CDR3, taken from reference TRBV28 and TRBJ1-1): DVKVTQSSRYLVKRTGEKVFLECVQDMDHENMFWYRQDPGLGLRLIYFSYDVKMKEKGDIPEGYSVSREKKERFSLILESASTNQTSMYLCASGPGTVELFGQGTRLTVV.

The chain carries TRBV5-4 and TRBJ1-2; 10 bases are shared with TRBD1. This CDR3 has 13 residues. From germline, CDR1 is SGHNT and CDR2 YYREEE (reference sequence). With V trimmed by 4 bases and J by 6 bases, 3 bases remained unmatched. The CDR3 coding sequence is TGTGCCAGCAGCCGGGACAGGGGCGATGGCTACACCTTC. Translated: CASSRDRGDGYTF.

The V and J genes are TRBV7-9 and TRBJ2-5, with D perhaps TRBD1 (6 bases). The CDR3 loop spans 18 amino acids. V dropped 1 base and J dropped 0 bases, with 18 bases sitting between them. Germline loops: CDR1 SEHNR, CDR2 FQNEAQ (reference sequence). For the CDR3, the DNA is TGTGCCAGCAGCTTAGACTGGCCGGTGACAGGAGACCAAGAGACCCAGTACTTC. Its protein product is CASSLDWPVTGDQETQYF.

In this sample, this clone turned up a few times. The V and J genes are TRBV7-2 and TRBJ2-5, with 13 bases lining up with TRBD2. With V trimmed by 4 bases and J by 2 bases, 7 bases remained unmatched. The CDR3 has 17 amino acids. Germline V CDR1 and CDR2: SGHTA, FQGNSA. The CDR3 DNA reads TGTGCCAGCAGCTGGGGACTAGCGGGAAAAGCGCAAGAGACCCAGTACTTC. Its protein is CASSWGLAGKAQETQYF. Full variable domain (rest looked up from reference TRBV7-2 and TRBJ2-5): GAGVSQSPSNKVTEKGKDVELRCDPISGHTALYWYRQSLGQGLEFLIYFQGNSAPDKSGLPSDRFSAERTGGSVSTLTIQRTQQEDSAVYLCASSWGLAGKAQETQYFGPGTRLLVL.

The CDR3 region is CASSLGQLTSYNEQFF. The CDR3 DNA is TGTGCCAGCAGCTTAGGTCAGTTAACCTCCTACAATGAGCAGTTCTTC. The V and J genes are TRBV7-2 and TRBJ2-1; D remains ambiguous. The CDR3 is 16 residues long. CDR1 and CDR2 (germline): SGHTA, FQGNSA. V shed 1 base and J shed 0 bases, with 10 bases lying between them.

CDR3 sequence reads: CASSPRDRANYGYTF. In nucleotides, the CDR3 is TGTGCCAGCAGTCCCCGGGACAGGGCTAACTATGGCTACACCTTC. The chain combines TRBV6-1 with TRBJ1-2; TRBD1 aligns across 9 bases. This CDR3 contains 15 residues. Germline CDR1 reads MNHNS; CDR2 reads SASEGT. The trim removed 5 bases at V and 0 bases at J, leaving 4 bases unmatched.

This clone was picked up a small number of times. The rearrangement links TRBV5-1 to TRBJ2-2, with D maybe TRBD2 (7 bases). V shed 1 base and J shed 3 bases, with 22 bases lying between them. This CDR3 comprises 19 residues. The germline CDR1 and CDR2 sequences are SGHRS and YFSETQ. CDR3 in DNA: TGCGCCAGCAGCTTGAAAGGCGGGGGCCCAGCGGGGTACACCGGGGAGCTGTTTTTT. Amino acid sequence: CASSLKGGGPAGYTGELFF.

The sample holds a few counts of this clone. The V gene is TRBV7-2, the J gene TRBJ1-2; a possible D gene is TRBD1 (6 bases). With 5 bases removed from V and 8 bases from J, the gap between germline ends came to 24 bases. Germline loops: CDR1 SGHTA, CDR2 FQGNSA. There are 16 residues in the CDR3. As DNA, the CDR3 is TGTGCCAGCAGCGGAGCATCAACGACGTTAAGGGGGGGCTACACCTTC. It is translated as CASSGASTTLRGGYTF.

CDR3 DNA: TGTGCCAGTACCTCTAGGACAGGGGGCCGCTCTGAAGCTTTCTTT. It is translated as CASTSRTGGRSEAFF. The V gene is TRBV19, the J gene TRBJ1-1, with 11 bases aligning to TRBD1. This CDR3 is 15 amino acids long. The V gene's germline CDR1 is LNHDA and CDR2 SQIVND (reference sequence). V gave up 7 bases and J gave up 6 bases; unmatched junction bases: 10.

This clone was detected a few times. The CDR3 DNA sequence: TGCGCCAGCAGCTTGGGCCTAGATCTAGATACGCAGTATTTT. Its translation: CASSLGLDLDTQYF. The V and J genes are TRBV5-1 and TRBJ2-3, with unresolved D. The CDR3 is 14 residues long. Trimming stripped 0 bases from V and 5 bases from J, with 10 bases between. Germline loops: CDR1 SGHRS, CDR2 YFSETQ.

The chain uses TRBV30 and TRBJ2-1, with D possibly TRBD1 on 6 matching bases. The CDR3 sequence is 17 residues long. V was cut by 0 bases and J by 6 bases, with 21 bases left in between. The germline CDR1 and CDR2 sequences are GTSNPN and SVGIG (reference sequence). CDR3: CAWSVSLIQGKGNEQFF. CDR3 nucleotides: TGTGCCTGGAGTGTATCTCTCATCCAGGGGAAAGGCAATGAGCAGTTCTTC.

The rearrangement joins TRBV7-2 to TRBJ1-2; tentatively, D is TRBD1 (5 bases). The length of the CDR3 is 15 residues. Looked up from germline, CDR1 is SGHTA and CDR2 is FQGNSA. Trimming took off 2 bases at V and 2 bases at J, with 12 bases between the two ends. The CDR3 DNA sequence: TGTGCCAGCAGCTTAAACAGGATTCACAACTATGGCTACACCTTC. Translated: CASSLNRIHNYGYTF.

In its sample, this clone was seen a few times. J is TRBJ2-1 and V is TRBV7-2; weak D call: TRBD2 (7 bases). Germline V CDR1 and CDR2: SGHTA, FQGNSA. The CDR3 has 16 amino acids. With 5 bases removed from V and 6 bases from J, the gap between germline ends came to 20 bases. The CDR3 reads CASSREGGGGSNEQFF. DNA for the CDR3: TGTGCCAGCAGCCGCGAGGGCGGCGGGGGCTCCAATGAGCAGTTCTTC.

The rearrangement uses TRBV5-6 and TRBJ2-3; 10 nucleotides line up with TRBD2. Trimming took 7 bases from V and 5 from J; bases not matched to a gene: 4. The CDR3 runs 13 residues. Germline values: CDR1 SGHDT, CDR2 YYEEEE. The CDR3 DNA follows: TGTGCCAGCCTTAGCGGGGGGAGAGATACGCAGTATTTT. It yields the protein CASLSGGRDTQYF.

In this sample, this clone turned up a few times. CDR3 sequence: CASSAASPRNSPLHF. The CDR3 DNA sequence: TGTGCCAGCAGTGCGGCCTCCCCGCGGAATTCACCCCTCCACTTT. The gene calls are TRBV2 and TRBJ1-6; D gene uncertain. Germline V lookup: CDR1 SNHLY, CDR2 FYNNEI. The V and J ends lost 4 bases and 7 bases respectively, with 14 bases between them. The CDR3 runs 15 residues.

The CDR3 loop reads CASSLAETVKNGYTF. The CDR3, as DNA: TGTGCCAGCAGCTTAGCTGAGACAGTCAAAAATGGCTACACCTTC. The chain couples TRBV7-9 to TRBJ1-2, with a tentative D call TRBD1 (5 bases). Trimming pared 0 bases from V and 6 bases from J, leaving 14 bases between. The CDR3 has 15 residues. In germline, CDR1 is SEHNR, CDR2 FQNEAQ (reference sequence). The full variable domain, completed using reference TRBV7-9 and TRBJ1-2, is DTGVSQNPRHKITKRGQNVTFRCDPISEHNRLYWYRQTLGQGPEFLTYFQNEAQLEKSRLLSDRFSAERPKGSFSTLEIQRTEQGDSAMYLCASSLAETVKNGYTFGSGTRLTVV.

Only one count was recorded for this clone. The chain uses TRBV7-9 and TRBJ1-1, with TRBD1 matching 12 bases. Germline CDR1 SEHNR, CDR2 FQNEAQ (reference sequence). Unmatched junction bases numbered 13, after V lost 5 bases and J lost 3 bases. CDR3 size: 18 residues. Written as DNA, the CDR3 is TGTGCCAGCAGCACCGGGACAGGGGGCTCCGGGGGGTACACTGAAGCTTTCTTT. Translated: CASSTGTGGSGGYTEAFF.

The chain uses TRBV30 and TRBJ2-2; D may be TRBD1 (6 bases). Looked up from germline, CDR1 is GTSNPN and CDR2 is SVGIG (reference sequence). The CDR3 totals 15 residues. The V and J ends lost 0 bases and 2 bases respectively, with 10 bases between them. This CDR3 is CAWSVPGVNTGELFF. CDR3 nucleotides: TGTGCCTGGAGTGTTCCAGGGGTAAACACCGGGGAGCTGTTTTTT. Full variable domain (rest looked up from reference TRBV30 and TRBJ2-2): SQTIHQWPATLVQPVGSPLSLECTVEGTSNPNLYWYRQAAGRGLQLLFYSVGIGQISSEVPQNLSASRPQDRQFILSSKKLLLSDSGFYLCAWSVPGVNTGELFFGEGSRLTVL.

The CDR3 reads CASSVAGSYNSPLHF. DNA of the CDR3: TGTGCCAGCAGCGTAGCAGGCTCCTATAATTCACCCCTCCACTTT. This chain connects TRBV9 to TRBJ1-6; D gene ambiguous. CDR3 size: 15 residues. Germline V gives CDR1 SGDLS, CDR2 YYNGEE. V lost 0 bases, J lost 0 bases, and 4 bases lay in between.

V is TRBV7-9 and J is TRBJ2-7, with D unresolved. This CDR3 is 12 amino acids long. The V gene's germline CDR1 is SEHNR and CDR2 FQNEAQ (reference sequence). V lost 5 bases and J lost 2, with 7 bases in between. In nucleotides, the CDR3 is TGTGCCAGCAGCAAATCTCCCTACGAGCAGTACTTC. It encodes CASSKSPYEQYF. The full variable domain, completed using reference TRBV7-9 and TRBJ2-7, is DTGVSQNPRHKITKRGQNVTFRCDPISEHNRLYWYRQTLGQGPEFLTYFQNEAQLEKSRLLSDRFSAERPKGSFSTLEIQRTEQGDSAMYLCASSKSPYEQYFGPGTRLTVT.